The clone carrying this T cell receptor beta chain was recorded only once. Antigen unknown. The junction does not match germline at one end; this may be a read error. Sequenced by immunoSEQ multiplex PCR; TCRdb stores in-frame clones only, minus some. This table holds under 50,000 clones, 78% found once. This record belongs to a study of memory CD4+ T cells and cytomegalovirus serostatus. Study outcomes and limitations: About 40% of the 164 known CMV-associated TCRbeta sequences appeared in CD4+ memory.

Looked up from germline, CDR1 is MNHNS and CDR2 is SASEGT. The CDR3 totals 12 residues. The sort gate was single viable CD3+CD4+CD8-CD45RO+ cells for memory CD4+ T cells. The clonotype was recovered from an adult in good health and CMV-seronegative. The rearrangement joins TRBV6-1 to TRBJ1-5; no reliable D call. Sequencing was done on a sample of memory CD4+ T cells from blood. CDR3 loop: CASGDPNQPQHF. The CDR3 nucleotides are TGTGCCAGCGGTGACCCCAATCAGCCCCAGCATTTT.